This TCR beta chain emerged from a study of regulatory T cells in long-lasting Graves disease. This clonotype was found many times. Researchers made TCR beta libraries by using iRepertoire HTBI primers and running Arm-PCR on CDR3 regions. TCRdb processed the multiplex PCR reads anew with MiXCR; each CDR3 protein has one entry. Of about 540,000 distinct CDR3 sequences detected, approximately 12% appear once; the ten largest clones hold roughly a tenth. Indicated time point: newly diagnosed GD, antithyroid drugs for less than 3 months. With RNA extracted from PBMCs as input, the TCR library was made. Graves' disease diagnosis relied on American Thyroid Association guidelines. Germline CDR1 reads SGHRS; CDR2 reads YFSETQ. Trimming at V came to 4 bases and at J to 6 bases, leaving 4 bases not matched to a gene. This CDR3 has 14 residues. This sample was also put to use in a study of T cells in Graves' hyperthyroidism and ophthalmopathy. From that paper: Among clonotypes expanded in thyroid above 0.001, most were also found in blood.

This specimen was peripheral blood mononuclear cells (PBMCs), taken at new diagnosis, from a patient treated with antithyroid drugs. The chain combines TRBV5-1 with TRBJ2-1, with 10 positions matching TRBD1. The TCR originated in a man younger than 40 with Graves disease. The CDR3 spells CASSTDRGGNEQFF. The CDR3 DNA follows: TGCGCCAGCAGCACGGACAGGGGGGGCAATGAGCAGTTCTTC.